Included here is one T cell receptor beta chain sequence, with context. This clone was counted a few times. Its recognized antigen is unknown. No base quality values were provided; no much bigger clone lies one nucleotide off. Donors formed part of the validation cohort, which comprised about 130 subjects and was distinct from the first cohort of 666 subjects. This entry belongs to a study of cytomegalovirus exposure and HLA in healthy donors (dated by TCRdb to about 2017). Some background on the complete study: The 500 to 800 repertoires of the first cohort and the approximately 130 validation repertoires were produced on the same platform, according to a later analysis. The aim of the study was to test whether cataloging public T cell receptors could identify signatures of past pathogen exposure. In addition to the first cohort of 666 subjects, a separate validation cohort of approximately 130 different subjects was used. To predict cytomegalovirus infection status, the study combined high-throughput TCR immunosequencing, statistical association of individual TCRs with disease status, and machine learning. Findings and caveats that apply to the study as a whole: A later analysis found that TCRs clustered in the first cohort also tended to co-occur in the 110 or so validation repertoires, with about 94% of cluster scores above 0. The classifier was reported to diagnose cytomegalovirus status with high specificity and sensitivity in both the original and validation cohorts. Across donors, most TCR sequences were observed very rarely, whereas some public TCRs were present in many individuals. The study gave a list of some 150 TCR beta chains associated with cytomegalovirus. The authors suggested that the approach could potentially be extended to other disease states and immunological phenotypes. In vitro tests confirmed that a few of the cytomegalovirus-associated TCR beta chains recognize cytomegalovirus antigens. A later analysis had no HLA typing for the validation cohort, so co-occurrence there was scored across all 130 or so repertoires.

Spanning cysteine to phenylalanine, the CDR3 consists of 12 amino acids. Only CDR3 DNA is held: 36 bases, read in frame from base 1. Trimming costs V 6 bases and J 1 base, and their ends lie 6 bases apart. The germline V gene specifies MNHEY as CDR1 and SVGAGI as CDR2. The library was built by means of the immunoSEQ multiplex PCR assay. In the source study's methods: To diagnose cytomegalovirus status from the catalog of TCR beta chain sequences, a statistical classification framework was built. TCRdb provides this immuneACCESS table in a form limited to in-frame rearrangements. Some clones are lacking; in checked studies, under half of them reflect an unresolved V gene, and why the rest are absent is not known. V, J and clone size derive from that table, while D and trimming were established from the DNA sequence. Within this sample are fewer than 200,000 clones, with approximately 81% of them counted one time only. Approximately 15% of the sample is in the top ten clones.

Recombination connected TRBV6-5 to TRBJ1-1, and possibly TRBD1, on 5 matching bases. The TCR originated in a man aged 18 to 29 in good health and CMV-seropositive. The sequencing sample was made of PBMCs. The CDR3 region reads CASSTGNTEAFF. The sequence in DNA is TGTGCCAGCAGCACAGGGAACACTGAAGCTTTCTTT.